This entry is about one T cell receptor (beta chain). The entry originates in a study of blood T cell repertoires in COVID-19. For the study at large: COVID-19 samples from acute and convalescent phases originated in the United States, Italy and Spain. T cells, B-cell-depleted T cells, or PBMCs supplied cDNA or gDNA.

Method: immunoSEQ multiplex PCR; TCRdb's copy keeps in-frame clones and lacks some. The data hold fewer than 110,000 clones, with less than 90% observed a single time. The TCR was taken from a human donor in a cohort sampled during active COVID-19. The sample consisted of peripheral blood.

CDR3 nucleotides: TGTGCCAGCAGCCCCTTCGGGTACTACGAGCAGTACTTC. Translation: CASSPFGYYEQYF. This chain joins TRBV27 and TRBJ2-7; D uncertain. Germline CDR1 reads MNHEY; CDR2 reads SMNVEV (reference sequence). CDR3 length: 13 residues. Trimming removed 6 bases at V and 3 bases at J, with 12 bases between.